This TCR beta chain was captured in a study of cytomegalovirus exposure and HLA in healthy donors. This CDR3 comprises 13 residues. The V segment lost 4 bases and the J segment 4 bases; nucleotides outside the gene matches: 4. Germline values: CDR1 SGHNT, CDR2 YYREEE (reference sequence). Donors were ostensibly healthy at sampling, although undocumented immune exposures were probable. In regard to this clone: As yet, its antigen is unknown.

Overall study findings and caveats: Among TCR beta chains, those listed as cytomegalovirus-associated numbered around 180. With high specificity and sensitivity, the classifier reportedly diagnosed cytomegalovirus status. Per a later analysis, 18,000 or so TCR beta sequences showed association with HLA alleles at 0.05 false discovery rate.

With 60 Vbeta and 13 Jbeta primers, the PCR was carried out. Data came from immunoSEQ multiplex PCR; TCRdb stores just in-frame clones and leaves some out. The profile shows about 170,000 clones, more than 80% of them singletons. The material sequenced was PBMCs. The chain is built from TRBV5-4 and TRBJ1-1; the match to TRBD1 covers 7 bases. The TCR comes from a woman aged 18-29 years in good health and CMV-seropositive. The DNA for the CDR3 is TGTGCCAGCAGCCAAGACAGGGCCACTGAAGCTTTCTTT. Protein product: CASSQDRATEAFF.